Listed here is a single T cell receptor (beta chain). The data were obtained in a study of cytomegalovirus exposure and HLA in healthy donors. The CDR3 covers 12 residues. V dropped 4 bases and J dropped 5; count of bases not matched to a gene: 2. The germline gives CDR1 MNHEY, CDR2 SVGAGI. The PCR made use of 60 Vbeta and 13 Jbeta primers. Produced via immunoSEQ multiplex PCR; TCRdb's table is partial and in-frame only. The repertoire consists of approximately 160,000 clones, with more than 65% occurring once and the leading ten covering roughly 9.7%. Sequenced sample: PBMCs. V usage is TRBV6-5 and J usage is TRBJ2-7, with 7 nucleotides matching TRBD2. This receptor was taken from a young man in good health and CMV-seropositive. In DNA, the CDR3 is TGTGCCAGCAGTTTTACTAGCGACGAGCAGTACTTC. Translating it yields CASSFTSDEQYF.